This T cell receptor beta chain was recovered during a study of shared clonotypes between healthy human individuals. At the level of the study: The people who gave samples were a couple of women and three men aged 18 to 49.

Broader study findings: Rarefaction gave evidence that sorted-subset sequencing remained incomplete despite large depth. It was observed that roughly 5% of naive CD4 clonotypes were shared across several donors.

The CDR3 consists of 15 residues. Germline V gene data show CDR1 as SGDLS and CDR2 as YYNGEE. V was pared by 0 bases and J by 0 bases, with 10 bases between. For this clone: The antigen is not known.

The run depth of the assay was deep. TCRdb keeps only in-frame clones here, not all; method: immunoSEQ multiplex PCR. This sample yields roughly 700,000 clones, of which around 90% are seen a single time; 34% belongs to the top ten. The rearrangement links TRBV9 to TRBJ2-7; perhaps D is TRBD1 or TRBD2 (5 bases each). Sequencing was carried out using memory CD8+ T cells from PBMCs. Subset meaning: CD45RO+ cells pooled with CCR7-negative TemRA cells. The sequence was collected from a man aged 18 to 30 in good health. Some clones in this sample may be carry-over from other donors' samples. The CDR3, as DNA: TGTGCCAGCAGCGTAGGGGACGGAGCCTCCTACGAGCAGTACTTC. Its translation is CASSVGDGASYEQYF.